This TCR beta chain appears in the sequencing data of a study of Graves' ophthalmopathy and Graves' hyperthyroidism. For repertoire sequencing, the TCR beta CDR3 regions were amplified from RNA transcripts. The authors performed first-round RT-PCR with HTBI primers and then a second-round multiplex PCR. TCRdb used MiXCR to reprocess the multiplex PCR reads, holding one entry per CDR3 protein. The sample records 150,000 to 200,000 distinct CDR3 sequences, 35% to 50% being singletons. V shed 4 bases, J shed 4 bases, and the junction held 7 bases outside the gene matches. The CDR3 contains 15 residues. The table lists this clonotype with many counts.

The TCR sequence derives from a man aged 25 to 40 with Graves' ophthalmopathy. The sequencing sample was made of peripheral blood. The chain uses TRBV12-3 or TRBV12-4 and TRBJ1-1, with 9 bases aligning to TRBD1. The CDR3 DNA reads TGTGCCAGCAGTTCCCTCGGGACAGGGATCACTGAAGCTTTCTTT. As protein: CASSSLGTGITEAFF.